This entry lists 30 T cell receptor beta chains sequenced from one sample in a study of spatial heterogeneity in lung cancer. Study outcomes and limitations: Tracking of tumor mutation counts was seen in expanded intratumoral alpha and beta TCR counts.

TCRdb reprocessed the 5' RACE reads via MiXCR and lists one record per CDR3 protein. Of about 1,400 distinct CDR3 sequences listed, approximately 6% are singletons. Time point: sample taken at primary tumor resection. Their antigen targets remain unknown. The sample consisted of lung tumor tissue, taken at surgery. Receptors were obtained from a female donor with early-stage non-small cell lung cancer.

In its sample, this clonotype ranks as medium-sized. A library prepared for alpha chains yielded this beta chain as an off-target read; its size is of little meaning. The J gene is TRBJ1-1, the V gene TRBV28; no clear D. V was shortened by 5 bases and J by 5 bases, with 12 bases between the two germline ends. CDR1 MDHEN and CDR2 SYDVKM come from the germline V gene. The CDR3 covers 13 residues. Written as DNA, the CDR3 is TGTGCCAGCAGTCGCGCGGAGAGGACTGAAGCTTTCTTT. The encoded protein is CASSRAERTEAFF.

Worth noting for this clonotype: The library was designed around alpha chains, so this beta chain is a stray read whose abundance carries little weight. The V call is TRBV7-9, the J call TRBJ2-7, with unresolved D. CDR3 length: 13 residues. The V end was cut by 7 bases, the J end by 3 bases, with 13 bases between. Germline CDR1 reads SEHNR; CDR2 reads FQNEAQ (reference sequence). CDR3 region: CASNEGLYYEQYF. The DNA of the CDR3 is TGTGCCAGCAATGAAGGTCTGTACTACGAGCAGTACTTC.

By sample share, this clonotype is medium-sized. This beta chain is an off-target read within a library intended for alpha chains, so its frequency means little. V is TRBV7-3 and J is TRBJ2-2, with D possibly matching TRBD1 (6 bases). CDR3 length: 13 amino acids. V gave up 4 bases and J gave up 6 bases, with 9 bases separating them. CDR1 is SGHTA, CDR2 FQGTGA, per germline. The CDR3 DNA reads TGTGCCAGCAGCTCCTCAGGGGCCGGGGAGCTGTTTTTT. This codes for CASSSSGAGELFF.

This clonotype was observed at least ten times. The library was prepared for alpha chains; this beta chain is a stray read, so its frequency means little. V is TRBV7-3 and J is TRBJ2-1, with 13 nucleotides matching TRBD2. Germline V gene data show CDR1 as SGHTA and CDR2 as FQGTGA. CDR3 length: 17 amino acids. The trim removed 1 base at V and 9 bases at J, leaving 9 bases unmatched. The CDR3 sequence is CASSLSYGTSGTGEQFF. The CDR3 DNA sequence: TGTGCCAGCAGCTTAAGTTATGGGACTAGCGGGACGGGTGAGCAGTTCTTC.

By sample fraction, this clonotype is medium-sized (0.01 to 0.1%). This beta chain lies outside the target of a library built for alpha chains; its clone size means little. The chain combines TRBV10-3 with TRBJ1-1; D unclear. With 6 bases removed from V and 1 base from J, the gap between germline ends came to 12 bases. Germline V gene lookup returns CDR1 ENHRY and CDR2 SYGVKD. This CDR3 has 14 amino acids. The CDR3 DNA is TGTGCCATCAGGGCTAGGCAGGAGAACACTGAAGCTTTCTTT. It specifies CAIRARQENTEAFF.

This clonotype is medium-sized. The library was designed around alpha chains, so this beta chain is a stray read whose abundance carries little weight. The rearrangement uses TRBV18 and TRBJ1-1; 7 bases map to TRBD1. The J segment lost 1 base and the V segment lost 7 bases, leaving 15 bases of the junction unmatched. The length of the CDR3 is 17 residues. Germline CDR1 and CDR2: KGHSH and LQKENI. The CDR3 bases are TGTGCCAGCTTCCGTTTAAAATCAGGGGGTGCGAACACTGAAGCTTTCTTT. Its translation: CASFRLKSGGANTEAFF.

The table lists this clonotype with a few counts. This beta chain is an unintended read in a library built for alpha chains; its size means little. The rearrangement links TRBV7-2 to TRBJ2-5, with D perhaps assigned TRBD1 or TRBD2 (5 bases each). V lost 2 bases to trimming and J lost 5 bases, with 15 bases between them. The CDR3 runs 15 residues. CDR1 SGHTA and CDR2 FQGNSA come from the germline V gene. CDR3 nucleotides: TGTGCCAGCAGCTTAATTTGGGGGATGCGGGAGACCCAGTACTTC. This sequence encodes CASSLIWGMRETQYF.

This clonotype is termed large. Since it is a stray read in a library aimed at alpha chains, this beta chain has a size that is not meaningful. V is TRBV24-1 and J is TRBJ2-6; 8 bases fit TRBD1. The germline gives CDR1 KGHDR, CDR2 SFDVKD. V shed 6 bases, J shed 0 bases, and the junction held 9 bases outside the gene matches. The CDR3 is made up of 18 amino acids. CDR3 sequence: CATSNVRQGSSGANVLTF. In nucleotides, the CDR3 is TGTGCCACCAGTAACGTACGACAGGGGAGCTCTGGGGCCAACGTCCTGACTTTC.

This clonotype is categorized as medium-sized. This beta chain lies outside the target of a library built for alpha chains; its clone size means little. This chain links TRBV29-1 with TRBJ2-3; D possibly uses TRBD1 or TRBD2 (7 bases each). The CDR3 consists of 14 residues. Trimming pared 2 bases from V and 5 bases from J, leaving 14 bases between. Germline lookup yields CDR1 SQVTM and CDR2 ANQGSEA. The CDR3 DNA follows: TGCAGCGTTGAAAGGGAGGGGGCGCAAGATACGCAGTATTTT. Its translation is CSVEREGAQDTQYF.

This clonotype is labeled as medium-sized. This beta chain lies outside the target of a library built for alpha chains; its clone size means little. The gene calls are TRBV20-1 and TRBJ1-1, with D perhaps TRBD1 (6 bases). This CDR3 has 15 residues. Looked up from germline, CDR1 is DFQATT and CDR2 is SNEGSKA (reference sequence). V was cut by 0 bases and J by 4 bases, with 15 bases left in between. The CDR3 loop reads CSARDNRGAVTEAFF. CDR3 sequence (DNA): TGCAGTGCTAGAGATAATCGGGGGGCGGTCACTGAAGCTTTCTTT.

This clonotype was picked up a small number of times. This beta chain was picked up by a library intended for alpha chains and is off target, so its count carries little meaning. V is TRBV3-1 and J is TRBJ2-1, with 8 bases matching TRBD2. The germline gives CDR1 LGHDT, CDR2 YNNKEL (reference sequence). The length of the CDR3 is 15 residues. Trimming took 9 bases from V and 2 from J; bases not matched to a gene: 9. The CDR3 coding sequence is TGTGCCAGTTTACCGGGACTAGTCCCCTACAATGAGCAGTTCTTC. Its translation is CASLPGLVPYNEQFF.

By share, this clonotype ranks as medium-sized. This beta chain is an unintended read in a library built for alpha chains; its size means little. The V gene is TRBV28, the J gene TRBJ2-7; D is unclear. V was clipped by 6 bases and J by 2 bases, with 11 bases between them. The germline V gene encodes CDR1 MDHEN and CDR2 SYDVKM. There are 13 residues in the CDR3. Written as DNA, the CDR3 is TGTGCCAGCAGCCCCGGAAGCACCTACGAGCAGTACTTC. Encoded protein: CASSPGSTYEQYF.

Details on this clonotype: Because this beta chain is a stray read in a library intended to capture alpha chains, its abundance should not be given much weight. The chain links TRBV5-1 to TRBJ1-2; weak D call: TRBD1 (5 bases). Germline lookup yields CDR1 SGHRS and CDR2 YFSETQ. V was pared by 1 base and J by 6 bases, with 10 bases between. The CDR3 contains 13 residues. The CDR3 here is CASSLSRDHGYTF. The DNA for the CDR3 is TGCGCCAGCAGCTTGTCCAGGGACCATGGCTACACCTTC.

On this clonotype: This beta chain represents an off-target read in a library built for alpha chains; its size is of limited meaning. The CDR3 DNA reads TGTGCCAGCAGCTTTACCGGGAGGGGGGAGTTCTTC. Protein sequence: CASSFTGRGEFF. The chain joins TRBV7-2 to TRBJ2-1; 8 nucleotides agree with TRBD2. Germline loops: CDR1 SGHTA, CDR2 FQGNSA. The CDR3 has 12 amino acids. V trimming: 3 bases; J trimming: 14 bases; junction bases outside the gene matches: 6.

On this clonotype itself: For a library built for alpha chains, this beta chain is a stray read; little rests on its size. This sequence joins TRBV29-1 and TRBJ1-5; D remains unclear. V gave up 5 bases and J gave up 4 bases, with 12 bases separating them. The CDR3 covers 13 residues. The germline V gene encodes CDR1 SQVTM and CDR2 ANQGSEA. The CDR3 DNA reads TGCAGCGTTCAGGTTGCAGGTAATCAGCCCCAGCATTTT. Its protein product is CSVQVAGNQPQHF.

Sample share makes this clonotype medium-sized. The library was built for alpha chains, so this beta chain is an off-target read and its size means little. The chain uses TRBV6-2 or TRBV6-3 and TRBJ1-5, with D tentatively TRBD1 (5 bases). This CDR3 has 15 residues. Germline-derived CDR1 and CDR2 are MNHEY and SVGEGT. Trimming took off 0 bases at V and 3 bases at J, with 9 bases between the two ends. The DNA of the CDR3 is TGTGCCAGCAGTTACTCGGCAGGGATCAATCAGCCCCAGCATTTT. Amino acids: CASSYSAGINQPQHF.

Within the sample, this clonotype is medium-sized. With the library built for alpha chains, this beta chain is off target and its frequency is not meaningful. The chain has TRBV24-1 and TRBJ2-3; possibly TRBD1 for D (6 bases). Deletions cut 2 bases from V and 6 bases from J, with 14 bases between. This CDR3 has 15 amino acids. Germline assignment: CDR1 KGHDR and CDR2 SFDVKD. CDR3 in DNA: TGTGCCACCAGTGATTCCGGCATCAGGGGCGATACGCAGTATTTT. Translation: CATSDSGIRGDTQYF.

By sample share, this clonotype is medium-sized. This beta chain came through as a stray read in a library set up for alpha chains, and its size says little. J is TRBJ2-5 and V is TRBV5-1, with TRBD2 matching 9 bases. This CDR3 has 14 amino acids. The germline CDR1 and CDR2 sequences are SGHRS and YFSETQ. V shed 5 bases and J 4 bases; nucleotides not matched to a gene: 6. CDR3 loop: CASRAGGEGETQYF. CDR3 coding DNA: TGCGCCAGCAGAGCGGGAGGAGAGGGAGAGACCCAGTACTTC.

By frequency in the sample, this clonotype is medium-sized. This beta chain was picked up by a library intended for alpha chains and is off target, so its count carries little meaning. J is TRBJ2-1 and V is TRBV10-3; 7 bases are shared with TRBD2. Germline CDR1 is ENHRY and CDR2 is SYGVKD. This CDR3 has 15 residues. With 0 bases clipped from V and 2 bases from J, the junction kept 1 base outside the gene matches. As DNA, the CDR3 is TGTGCCATCAGTGAGTCCAGCGGGGCCTACAATGAGCAGTTCTTC. This translates into CAISESSGAYNEQFF.

This clonotype is large within its sample. Since the library was made to target alpha chains, this beta chain is a stray read and its abundance is not meaningful. The J gene is TRBJ1-5, the V gene TRBV10-3; no clear D gene. CDR3 size: 15 residues. Germline V CDR1 and CDR2: ENHRY, SYGVKD. V was shortened by 2 bases and J by 4 bases, with 12 bases between the two germline ends. The CDR3 DNA reads TGTGCCATCAGTGAGGAAACTACAGATAATCAGCCCCAGCATTTT. Its translation is CAISEETTDNQPQHF.

This clonotype ranks as medium-sized. This beta chain appears as a stray read in a library generated for alpha chains; its size is not informative. This chain connects TRBV12-3 or TRBV12-4 to TRBJ1-6; D is undetermined. V lost 6 bases and J lost 10, with 13 bases in between. This CDR3 has 13 residues. CDR3 nucleotides: TGTGCCAGCAGCCCAATGGGCAACTCACCCCTCCACTTT. Its protein product is CASSPMGNSPLHF.

By proportion, this clonotype is medium-sized (0.01 to 0.1%). The library was built for alpha chains, so this beta chain is an off-target read and its size means little. The chain joins TRBV27 to TRBJ1-1, with TRBD1 matching over 8 bases. V lost 2 bases to trimming and J lost 2 bases; unmatched junction nucleotides: 10. This CDR3 contains 17 residues. The V gene's germline CDR1 is MNHEY and CDR2 SMNVEV (reference sequence). CDR3 region: CASSLGTGRFENTEAFF. The CDR3, as DNA: TGTGCCAGCAGTTTAGGGACAGGACGATTTGAAAACACTGAAGCTTTCTTT.

In its sample, this clonotype is medium-sized. The size of this beta chain means little, since it is a stray read in a library made for alpha chains. The chain has TRBV19 and TRBJ2-1, with 11 positions matching TRBD2. J was trimmed by 8 bases and V by 10 bases; bases with no gene match: 13. The CDR3 runs to 15 residues. Per germline, CDR1 LNHDA and CDR2 SQIVND (reference sequence). CDR3 sequence reads: CATQARLAGRDEQFF. For the CDR3, the DNA is TGTGCCACTCAAGCCCGACTAGCGGGGAGGGATGAGCAGTTCTTC.

By proportion, this clonotype is medium-sized (0.01 to 0.1%). The library was built for alpha chains, so this beta chain is an off-target read and its size means little. The chain joins TRBV20-1 to TRBJ2-2; 7 bases line up with TRBD1. CDR3 length: 12 residues. The V gene end was trimmed by 8 bases and the J gene end by 4 bases; junction bases not matched to a gene: 4. The V gene's germline CDR1 is DFQATT and CDR2 SNEGSKA (reference sequence). The CDR3, as DNA: TGCAGTACACAGGGGAGCACCGGGGAGCTGTTTTTT. This codes for CSTQGSTGELFF.

This clonotype was seen only a few times. This beta chain is a stray read from a library made for alpha chains; its abundance is not meaningful. The rearrangement joins TRBV12-3 or TRBV12-4 to TRBJ1-2, with D uncertain. The CDR3 has 14 residues. V was shortened by 7 bases and J by 5 bases, with 17 bases between the two germline ends. The CDR3 loop reads CASIATQELYGYTF. The CDR3 coding sequence is TGTGCCAGCATCGCTACGCAGGAGCTATATGGCTACACCTTC.

By share, this clonotype ranks as large. This beta chain is a stray sequence in a library constructed for alpha chains; its clone size is not meaningful. The chain couples TRBV6-1 to TRBJ2-4; perhaps TRBD1 as D (6 bases). This CDR3 is 12 amino acids long. The ends were cut back, 6 bases at V and 7 bases at J, with 10 bases in the middle. Per germline, CDR1 MNHNS and CDR2 SASEGT. CDR3 nucleotides: TGTGCCAGCAGCTCTAGGGGGAACATTCAGTACTTC. This translates into CASSSRGNIQYF.

This clonotype was recorded only once. This beta chain lies outside the target of a library built for alpha chains; its clone size means little. The chain recombines TRBV20-1 with TRBJ2-7; D possibly corresponds to TRBD2 (8 bases). The CDR3 is made up of 14 amino acids. V was trimmed by 6 bases and J by 0 bases, leaving 15 bases between them. Germline V gene data show CDR1 as DFQATT and CDR2 as SNEGSKA (reference sequence). CDR3 bases: TGCAGTGCCCGGGAGGGGGCAGCCTCCTACGAGCAGTACTTC. Translation gives CSAREGAASYEQYF.

This clonotype has just a few counts. For a library built for alpha chains, this beta chain is a stray read; little rests on its size. V and J are TRBV11-2 and TRBJ2-3; TRBD1 might be the D (6 bases). The CDR3 sequence is 15 residues long. Per germline, CDR1 SGHAT and CDR2 FQNNGV. V was trimmed by 0 bases and J by 4 bases, leaving 11 bases between them. The CDR3 DNA follows: TGTGCCAGCAGCTTAGAAGGCAGGGGTGCAGATACGCAGTATTTT. Protein product: CASSLEGRGADTQYF.

In the case of this clonotype: Little can be read into the size of this beta chain, an off-target read in a library designed for alpha chains. CDR3 sequence: CASSSYAPFNEQFF. The CDR3 nucleotides are TGTGCCAGCAGTTCGTACGCGCCGTTCAATGAGCAGTTCTTC. The rearrangement links TRBV28 to TRBJ2-1, with no clear D. Germline V gene sequence: CDR1 MDHEN, CDR2 SYDVKM. The CDR3 is made up of 14 amino acids. Trimming left V 4 bases short and J 6 bases short, with 13 bases between.

This clonotype is medium-sized in the sample. This beta chain slipped into a library made for alpha chains as a stray read, so its size is not meaningful. The chain employs TRBV9 and TRBJ2-7; D perhaps matches TRBD2 (5 bases). Germline loops: CDR1 SGDLS, CDR2 YYNGEE. The CDR3 has 13 residues. V lost 0 bases, J lost 6 bases, and 10 bases lay in between. In DNA form, the CDR3 reads TGTGCCAGCAGCGTAGTACTAGTAGGCGAGCAGTACTTC. The encoded protein is CASSVVLVGEQYF. Full variable domain (rest looked up from reference TRBV9 and TRBJ2-7): DSGVTQTPKHLITATGQRVTLRCSPRSGDLSVYWYQQSLDQGLQFLIQYYNGEERAKGNILERFSAQQFPDLHSELNLSSLELGDSALYFCASSVVLVGEQYFGPGTRLTVT.